This entry features one T cell receptor beta chain sequence. What it binds is not known. The data originate from a study of T cell responses to AZD1222 COVID-19 vaccine. Sequencing used immunoSEQ multiplex PCR; TCRdb keeps in-frame clones, though not all of them. The profile shows 90,000 to 150,000 clones, roughly 92% of them singletons. Findings and caveats of the study: Close to half of all spike-specific TCRs reportedly target regions of the variants that are unmutated.

V was pared by 2 bases and J by 5 bases, with 13 bases between. Germline values: CDR1 LGHDT, CDR2 YNNKEL (reference sequence). The CDR3 consists of 14 residues. The TCR originated in an adult in good health. The sample was peripheral blood, taken on day 0 of AZD1222 vaccination. The V call is TRBV3-1 (or the pseudogene TRBV3-2), the J call TRBJ2-7; possibly TRBD1 for D (5 bases). The CDR3 region has the DNA TGTGCCAGCAGCCAATGGGCAGGGAACAACGAGCAGTACTTC. The encoded protein is CASSQWAGNNEQYF.